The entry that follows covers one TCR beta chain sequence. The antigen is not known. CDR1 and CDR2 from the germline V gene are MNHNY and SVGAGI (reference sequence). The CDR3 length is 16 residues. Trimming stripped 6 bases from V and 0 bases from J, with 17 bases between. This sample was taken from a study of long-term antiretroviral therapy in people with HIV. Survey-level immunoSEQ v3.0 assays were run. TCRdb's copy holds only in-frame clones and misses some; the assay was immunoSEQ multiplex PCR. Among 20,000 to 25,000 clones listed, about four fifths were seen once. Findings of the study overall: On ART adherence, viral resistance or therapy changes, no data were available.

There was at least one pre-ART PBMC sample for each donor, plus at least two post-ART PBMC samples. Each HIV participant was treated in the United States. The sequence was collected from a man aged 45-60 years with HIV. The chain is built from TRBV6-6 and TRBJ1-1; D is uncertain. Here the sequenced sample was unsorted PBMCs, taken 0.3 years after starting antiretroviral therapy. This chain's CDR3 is CASSPWSGIMNTEAFF. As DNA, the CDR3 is TGTGCCAGCAGCCCTTGGTCCGGGATCATGAACACTGAAGCTTTCTTT.